Here is one T cell receptor beta chain with its context. These data are taken from a study of blood T cell repertoires in COVID-19. Only in-frame clones appear in the TCRdb table, and some are missing; sequencing was by immunoSEQ multiplex PCR. Here the sample spans about 40,000 clones, approximately 88% being singletons. The V end was cut by 6 bases, the J end by 7 bases, with 8 bases between. Germline CDR1 is KGHDR and CDR2 is SFDVKD. There are 12 residues in the CDR3. Sequenced material: peripheral blood. This receptor was taken from a woman in her 70s with acute or convalescent COVID-19. V is TRBV24-1 and J is TRBJ2-2; the D is unclear. CDR3 residues: CATSQEIGELFF. CDR3 sequence (DNA): TGTGCCACCAGTCAAGAGATCGGGGAGCTGTTTTTT.